Listed below are T cell receptor beta chains from one sample, sequenced in a study of CD8 T cells in Susac syndrome. TCRdb used MiXCR to reprocess the immunoSEQ multiplex PCR reads, holding one entry per CDR3 protein. The table has 150,000 to 200,000 distinct CDR3 sequences, 90% to 95% seen once; the top ten hold 0.085% to 0.095%. The sequencing sample was made of CD4+ T cells from PBMCs. These receptors all stem from a human donor with multiple sclerosis. Each CDR3 is given with its conserved first and last residue. The order of the fields is CDR3 protein, V gene.

CDR3: CATSKDRGGYEQFF; V: TRBV15
CDR3: CASKLGRDTEAFF; V: TRBV10-1
CDR3: CAGSPDTDTQYF; V: TRBV6-1
CDR3: CASSEARYGYTF; V: TRBV2
CDR3: CSVQEGSYQPQHF; V: TRBV29-1
CDR3: CASSSTGTGGGYTF; V: TRBV5-1
CDR3: CASSLKHTGELFF; V: TRBV7-3
CDR3: CSVETSGHGDTQYF; V: TRBV29-1
CDR3: CASSHRGLRETQYF; V: TRBV27
CDR3: CAWSLVGNQPQHF; V: TRBV30
CDR3: CATSRVDYTDTQYF; V: TRBV15
CDR3: CSVTSGGATDTTDF; V: TRBV29-1
CDR3: CAWSVGLAGNEQYF; V: TRBV30
CDR3: CASKSRVDTQYF; V: TRBV7-2
CDR3: CASSLSSGYEQYF; V: TRBV7-9
CDR3: CASSNDRADGYTF; V: TRBV6-5
CDR3: CASSQESSVHEQYF; V: TRBV4-2
CDR3: CASSQGGTWYEQYF; V: TRBV3-1
CDR3: CASSKARAGGSYEQYF; V: TRBV21-1
CDR3: CSARDVNTEAFF; V: TRBV20-1
CDR3: CASSTIASRRYF; V: TRBV6-5
CDR3: CSAHPGQGRYSNQPQHF; V: TRBV20-1
CDR3: CASSLGGLAGGETQYF; V: TRBV5-1
CDR3: CASSFGPFQTQYF; V: TRBV27
CDR3: CSATDGQGINGYTF; V: TRBV20-1
CDR3: CSVREKETQYF; V: TRBV29-1
CDR3: CSAGRPRGLTFFDQPQHF; V: TRBV20-1
CDR3: CSATQAPKPQHF; V: TRBV20-1
CDR3: CASSLPSPYNEQFF; V: TRBV6-6
CDR3: CASSPTPQRGQETQYF; V: TRBV4-2
CDR3: CASSSVRNTEAFF; V: TRBV5-4
CDR3: CSVQGHSNQPQHF; V: TRBV29-1
CDR3: CSVTPGQTSTDTQYF; V: TRBV29-1
CDR3: CASSLGGQPHQPQHF; V: TRBV7-2
CDR3: CASSSTGMNEQFF; V: TRBV7-3
CDR3: CASSQDLLSQFF; V: TRBV3-1
CDR3: CASSLSRLSREQYF; V: TRBV7-9
CDR3: CSVGGAGAGAHNEQFF; V: TRBV29-1
CDR3: CAWRVAEGIYNEQFF; V: TRBV30
CDR3: CASGFYQGMKQYF; V: TRBV12-5
CDR3: CSVSLAPSSSGANVLTF; V: TRBV29-1